One and the same sample provided the 10 T cell receptor beta chains below, sequenced in a study of blood T cell repertoires in COVID-19. Only in-frame clones appear in the TCRdb table, and some are missing; sequencing was by immunoSEQ multiplex PCR. The sample shows 130,000 or so clones, roughly 84% of them seen only once. Input material: peripheral blood. These receptors were collected from a man aged 25-40 years with COVID-19, enrolled during active disease.

The chain carries TRBV6-1 and TRBJ1-1; no definite D call. Germline loops: CDR1 MNHNS, CDR2 SASEGT. Trimming pared 11 bases from V and 4 bases from J, leaving 14 bases between. The CDR3 consists of 12 residues. CDR3 nucleotide sequence: TGTGCCTCACTCTCAGAGGGCACTGAAGCTTTCTTT. This translates into CASLSEGTEAFF.

The rearrangement uses TRBV18 and TRBJ2-5, with a weak D call TRBD1 (5 bases). V lost 4 bases, J lost 1 base, and 10 bases lay in between. Per germline, CDR1 KGHSH and CDR2 LQKENI. CDR3 length: 14 residues. The CDR3 loop reads CASSRPQGQETQYF. In DNA form, the CDR3 reads TGTGCCAGCTCACGTCCTCAGGGCCAAGAGACCCAGTACTTC.

The rearrangement uses TRBV12-2 and TRBJ1-1; TRBD1, the table's D call, lacks a check against the DNA. TRBV12-2 is labeled a pseudogene. There are 16 residues in the CDR3. Written as DNA, the CDR3 is TGTGCAAGTCGCTTCGGGACAGGGAGGAGGAACACTGAAGCTTTCTTT. Translating gives CASRFGTGRRNTEAFF.

This clone was found once. This chain joins TRBV5-1 and TRBJ2-2, with 7 bases matching TRBD1. Trimming at V came to 4 bases and at J to 1 base, leaving 7 bases not matched to a gene. The germline CDR1 and CDR2 sequences are SGHRS and YFSETQ. The CDR3 has 16 amino acids. This CDR3 is CASSIRQGLNTGELFF. The CDR3 DNA follows: TGCGCCAGCAGCATTCGACAGGGATTGAACACCGGGGAGCTGTTTTTT.

This chain links TRBV10-3 with TRBJ1-3, with a weak D call TRBD1 (5 bases). CDR3 length: 14 residues. V was clipped by 6 bases and J by 8 bases, with 17 bases between them. CDR1 and CDR2 (germline): ENHRY, SYGVKD. In DNA form, the CDR3 reads TGTGCCATCAGCGCCCGCGGTGGAGGGGACACCATATATTTT. Translating gives CAISARGGGDTIYF.

V usage is TRBV20-1 and J usage is TRBJ2-7; a possible D gene is TRBD2 (5 bases). Trimming removed 3 bases from V and 2 bases from J, with 17 bases in between. This CDR3 contains 15 residues. CDR1 DFQATT and CDR2 SNEGSKA come from the germline V gene (reference sequence). In nucleotides, the CDR3 is TGCAGTGCTAGTCACTCCGGGAAGAAAGCCTACGAGCAGTACTTC. Translation: CSASHSGKKAYEQYF.

The chain links TRBV14 to TRBJ2-3; TRBD2 might be the D (5 bases). Per the germline V gene, CDR1 is SGHDN and CDR2 is FVKESK. This CDR3 is built from 16 residues. Trimming left V 3 bases short and J 5 bases short, with 18 bases between. DNA for the CDR3: TGTGCCAGCAGCCACCTAGGTGGGAGTTTTGGAGATACGCAGTATTTT. As protein: CASSHLGGSFGDTQYF.

The chain couples TRBV7-8 to TRBJ1-6, with TRBD1 as a possible D gene (6 bases). The CDR3 spans 17 residues. The germline V gene has CDR1 SGHVS and CDR2 FQNEAQ. Deletions cut 5 bases from V and 3 bases from J, with 17 bases between. In DNA form, the CDR3 reads TGTGCCAGCAGCCCTCGGGGGGCAGGCCTCTATAATTCACCCCTCCACTTT. It is translated as CASSPRGAGLYNSPLHF.

V gene TRBV7-9 combines with J gene TRBJ1-3; tentatively, D is TRBD1 (5 bases). V was pared by 1 base and J by 0 bases, with 10 bases between. The length of the CDR3 is 16 residues. CDR1 and CDR2 from the germline V gene are SEHNR and FQNEAQ (reference sequence). The CDR3, as DNA: TGTGCCAGCAGCTTAGTTGGGGGGAGCTCTGGAAACACCATATATTTT. Protein sequence: CASSLVGGSSGNTIYF.

The V gene is TRBV19, the J gene TRBJ1-1; D unresolved. The CDR3 is 13 residues long. V shed 11 bases and J shed 0 bases, with 13 bases lying between them. Germline assignment: CDR1 LNHDA and CDR2 SQIVND (reference sequence). The CDR3 is CASSTVMNTEAFF. For the CDR3, the DNA is TGTGCCTCTTCGACTGTCATGAACACTGAAGCTTTCTTT.